This T cell receptor beta chain derives from a study of Graves' ophthalmopathy and Graves' hyperthyroidism. Study-wide findings and caveats: The authors also found most expanded thyroid clonotypes above 0.001 frequency in blood. With a specificity of about 75% and a sensitivity of about 70%, the model predicted ophthalmopathy progression.

This clonotype was observed many times. Its matching antigen is unknown. TCR beta CDR3 regions were amplified from RNA transcripts. HTBI primers primed a first-round RT-PCR, and a second-round multiplex PCR followed. TCRdb recomputed calls from the multiplex PCR reads with MiXCR, one row per CDR3 protein. The sample lists over a million distinct CDR3 sequences; about two fifths were seen once. Hyperthyroidism patients were newly diagnosed, ill under 2 months, and aged 18 to 65 years. Each diagnosis was determined on the basis of clinical symptoms, serum thyroxine, TRAb, thyroid ultrasound and orbital computed tomography. Trimming cost V 3 bases and J 0 bases; bases outside gene matches: 11. The CDR3 spans 18 residues. In germline, CDR1 is SGHTA, CDR2 FQGNSA.

The source of this sequence is an adult man with Graves' hyperthyroidism. The chain has TRBV7-2 and TRBJ1-5; 7 nucleotides align to TRBD1. Material: peripheral blood or thyroid tissue (not recorded which). CDR3 in amino acids: CASSFPRGGNYSNQPQHF. In nucleotides, the CDR3 is TGTGCCAGCAGCTTTCCCAGGGGGGGAAACTATAGCAATCAGCCCCAGCATTTT.